This T cell receptor (beta chain) is drawn from a study of graft-versus-host responses after intestinal transplantation. Study observations and caveats: Allografts carried high graft-versus-host to host-versus-graft clonal ratios in patients having graft-donor T cell macrochimerism. The marrow of recipients harbored GvH clones, and ileum or blood showed some of them first.

A note on this clone: What it binds is unknown.

The protocol was immunoSEQ multiplex PCR, while the TCRdb copy is restricted to in-frame clones and leaves out a portion. Of approximately 86,000 clones in the sample, roughly 92% were seen once. Looked up from germline, CDR1 is LGHNA and CDR2 is YSLEER. The V end was cut by 3 bases, the J end by 1 base, with 9 bases between. There are 14 residues in the CDR3. The TCR was taken from a human donor who was the organ donor for an intestinal transplant. This sample comprised unstimulated CD8+ T cells sorted from spleen or lymph node cells, obtained before transplant. The chain links TRBV4-3 to TRBJ1-1; possibly TRBD1 for D (5 bases). CDR3 loop: CASSQMGGNTEAFF. CDR3 coding DNA: TGCGCCAGCAGCCAGATGGGGGGGAACACTGAAGCTTTCTTT.